This T cell receptor beta chain was sequenced for a study of human thymus T cells. Clones were read by immunoSEQ multiplex PCR, and TCRdb kept only the in-frame ones, dropping some. The sample comprises roughly 120,000 clones, 90% to 95% of which are singletons, and roughly 0.024% rests with the top ten. Obtained as resections during corrective heart surgery, the thymus tissue was then studied. Germline V gives CDR1 SGHVS, CDR2 FNYEAQ. Trimming removed 3 bases at V and 6 bases at J, with 23 bases between. CDR3 length: 18 amino acids. The sample consisted of thymus tissue. The J gene is TRBJ2-2, the V gene TRBV7-6, with D unresolved. The source of this sequence is a boy under two years old with a congenital heart defect but otherwise immunologically healthy. CDR3 loop: CASSFFAVGLVIAGELFF. The CDR3 DNA is TGTGCCAGCAGCTTCTTCGCTGTGGGTTTGGTGATCGCCGGGGAGCTGTTTTTT.